This T cell receptor (beta chain) derives from a study of T cells in Graves' hyperthyroidism and ophthalmopathy. Study-wide results and caveats: Separation of ophthalmopathy from stable hyperthyroidism was achieved by a 13 V-J model. Most thyroid clonotypes with frequency above 0.001 were detected in blood.

This clonotype appeared many times. The antigen remains undetermined. TCR beta CDR3 sequences were amplified from RNA transcripts. The HTBI set primed first-round TCR CDR3 RT-PCR. Via MiXCR, TCRdb re-called the multiplex PCR reads, giving one row per CDR3 protein. The sample lists about 570,000 distinct CDR3 sequences; about 43% were seen once. Investigators excluded patients with uncontrolled infection, other autoimmune disease, pregnancy or lactation. Diagnoses were established using clinical symptoms, serum thyroxine and TRAb, thyroid ultrasound and orbital computed tomography. Germline CDR1 reads SQVTM; CDR2 reads ANQGSEA. The CDR3 consists of 12 residues. The V end was cut by 4 bases, the J end by 3 bases, with 9 bases between.

The receptor's source is an adult woman with Graves' disease, either hyperthyroidism or ophthalmopathy (not recorded which). Sequenced input: peripheral blood or thyroid tissue (not recorded which). The chain combines TRBV29-1 with TRBJ2-5; D ambiguous. CDR3 in amino acids: CSVAQIKETQYF. For the CDR3, the DNA is TGCAGCGTTGCCCAGATTAAAGAGACCCAGTACTTC.